This T cell receptor (beta chain) was observed in a study of regulatory T cells in long-lasting Graves disease. This clonotype was picked up a small number of times. Its antigen remains unknown. Time point denoted: persistent/refractory GD, antithyroid drugs over 5 years with positive TRAb. Isolated PBMC RNA provided the starting material for the TCR library. With iRepertoire HTBI primers and Arm-PCR of CDR3 regions, TCR beta libraries were built. TCRdb re-derived calls from the multiplex PCR reads in MiXCR, one entry per CDR3 protein. This table holds about 470,000 distinct CDR3 sequences, 20% to 25% found once. Findings and limits, study-wide: TRBV28, TRBJ1-2 and TRBJ2-5 emerged as the favored segments in persistent disease.

The length of the CDR3 is 16 residues. CDR1 MNHNS and CDR2 SASEGT come from the germline V gene. Trimming left V 1 base short and J 4 bases short, with 14 bases between. This sample comprised peripheral blood mononuclear cells (PBMCs), obtained when the disease was refractory, from a patient treated with antithyroid drugs. This clonotype was sampled from a female donor with Graves disease. This chain joins TRBV6-1 and TRBJ1-5; TRBD1 is a possible D gene (5 bases). DNA for the CDR3: TGTGCCAGCAGTGAAGGGAGGGGCGCTAAGAATCAGCCCCAGCATTTT. It is translated as CASSEGRGAKNQPQHF.